The clone carrying this T cell receptor beta chain was recorded once. Its specificity is not known. The tumor samples were collected prior to definitive surgery or chemotherapy. Assay: immunoSEQ multiplex PCR; the TCRdb copy retains only in-frame clones and omits some. The sample lists about 5,200 clones, roughly 75% seen once, with about 9.2% in the top ten. The data derive from a study of high-grade serous ovarian cancer treatment subgroups. Study observations and caveats: TCR clonal relatedness correlated positively with neoantigen level. Spatial context was lost because tumors were sequenced in bulk. Same-patient tumor repertoires overlapped at roughly 0.1 to 0.79; different patients barely overlapped.

V lost 0 bases and J lost 5, with 7 bases in between. Per germline, CDR1 LGHNA and CDR2 YNFKEQ. This CDR3 comprises 14 residues. The clonotype originates from a human donor with high-grade serous ovarian cancer. Sequencing used tumor tissue. The gene calls are TRBV4-2 and TRBJ2-2, with unresolved D. The CDR3 DNA reads as TGTGCCAGCAGCCAAGATGTCCAGACCGGGGAGCTGTTTTTT. Translating gives CASSQDVQTGELFF.